Listed below are T cell receptor beta chains from one sample, sequenced in a study of T-cell memory formation after mild COVID-19. TCRdb ran MiXCR on the 5' RACE reads and lists one entry per CDR3 protein. This sample yields around 200,000 distinct CDR3 sequences, of which 8% to 11% are seen a single time; 2.5% to 3.5% belongs to the top ten. Sequenced input: PBMCs or a T cell subset sorted from them (not recorded which). These receptors came from a man between 18 and 29 years old who had mild COVID-19 (a few samples of this study predate the infection). Cell type and time point are not known. CDR3s include the opening cysteine and the closing phenylalanine or tryptophan. The order of the fields is CDR3 DNA, CDR3 protein, clone size, V gene, D gene, J gene. D genes are given only for firm matches. Where a row states a size, it is once, few, many or the class of an expanded clone; other rows omit it.

cdr3_nt: TGTGCCAGCAGTTACCCAGCAGGCGCGGCCTACGAGCAGTACTTC; cdr3_aa: CASSYPAGAAYEQYF; clone_size: -; v_call: TRBV6-2/TRBV6-3; d_call: -; j_call: TRBJ2-7
cdr3_nt: TGTGCCAGCAGCTTAGGTTATAGCCGCACGATGGGCTACGAGCAGTACTTC; cdr3_aa: CASSLGYSRTMGYEQYF; clone_size: many; v_call: TRBV7-9; d_call: -; j_call: TRBJ2-7
cdr3_nt: TGTGCCAGCAGCGACCGGGACAGGGCGGACATTCAGTACTTC; cdr3_aa: CASSDRDRADIQYF; clone_size: few; v_call: TRBV5-4; d_call: TRBD1; j_call: TRBJ2-4
cdr3_nt: TGTGCCAGCAGAGCTGTGGGGGGCGGCAATCAGCCCCAGCATTTT; cdr3_aa: CASRAVGGGNQPQHF; clone_size: -; v_call: TRBV12-3/TRBV12-4; d_call: -; j_call: TRBJ1-5
cdr3_nt: TGTGCCAGCAGCCAAGGTTTTCTTGAGCAGTTCTTC; cdr3_aa: CASSQGFLEQFF; clone_size: -; v_call: TRBV3-1; d_call: -; j_call: TRBJ2-1
cdr3_nt: TGTGCCAGCAGCCATACCCCAGGGATTGCGAACTATGGCTACACCTTC; cdr3_aa: CASSHTPGIANYGYTF; clone_size: -; v_call: TRBV14; d_call: -; j_call: TRBJ1-2
cdr3_nt: TGCGCCAGCAGCTTGGGAGGCCCAACCGGGGAGCTGTTTTTT; cdr3_aa: CASSLGGPTGELFF; clone_size: many; v_call: TRBV5-1; d_call: -; j_call: TRBJ2-2
cdr3_nt: TGTGCCAGCAGCCCGGTCCAAGAGACCCAGTACTTC; cdr3_aa: CASSPVQETQYF; clone_size: many; v_call: TRBV7-7; d_call: -; j_call: TRBJ2-5
cdr3_nt: TGTGCCAGCAGCGGTTGGGGCACTGAAGCTTTCTTT; cdr3_aa: CASSGWGTEAFF; clone_size: few; v_call: TRBV9; d_call: -; j_call: TRBJ1-1
cdr3_nt: TGTGCCAGCAGCCAATTCGGGGAGACCCAGTACTTC; cdr3_aa: CASSQFGETQYF; clone_size: few; v_call: TRBV14; d_call: -; j_call: TRBJ2-5
cdr3_nt: TGCAGCGCCGGGACATCGGGAGAGACCCAGTACTTC; cdr3_aa: CSAGTSGETQYF; clone_size: -; v_call: TRBV29-1; d_call: -; j_call: TRBJ2-5
cdr3_nt: TGCGCCAGCAGCTTGGAAGGACGCACAGATACGCAGTATTTT; cdr3_aa: CASSLEGRTDTQYF; clone_size: many; v_call: TRBV5-1; d_call: -; j_call: TRBJ2-3
cdr3_nt: TGCGCCAGCAGCCAGGAGAGGGGACTTAGGAGCTCCTACAATGAGCAGTTCTTC; cdr3_aa: CASSQERGLRSSYNEQFF; clone_size: -; v_call: TRBV4-3; d_call: -; j_call: TRBJ2-1
cdr3_nt: TGTGCCAGCAGTATCAACCGGGACGGAGGGAATGAGCAGTTCTTC; cdr3_aa: CASSINRDGGNEQFF; clone_size: -; v_call: TRBV6-4; d_call: -; j_call: TRBJ2-1
cdr3_nt: TGTGCCAGCAGCCACTTAGGGGGCACCCAAGAGACCCAGTACTTC; cdr3_aa: CASSHLGGTQETQYF; clone_size: few; v_call: TRBV14; d_call: TRBD1; j_call: TRBJ2-5
cdr3_nt: TGTGCCAGCTCACCAATAGGCGGGCGGAGCTCCTACGAGCAGTACTTC; cdr3_aa: CASSPIGGRSSYEQYF; clone_size: few; v_call: TRBV18; d_call: -; j_call: TRBJ2-7
cdr3_nt: TGCAGCGTTCGAACCCCCGTAACAGCTATTCAAGCTTTCTTT; cdr3_aa: CSVRTPVTAIQAFF; clone_size: -; v_call: TRBV29-1; d_call: -; j_call: TRBJ1-1
cdr3_nt: TGTGCCAGCAGCTTGGAACGAAGCACTGAAGCTTTCTTT; cdr3_aa: CASSLERSTEAFF; clone_size: few; v_call: TRBV5-6; d_call: -; j_call: TRBJ1-1
cdr3_nt: TGCAGTGCTAGGTCGGTAGTCGACACCGGGGAGCTGTTTTTT; cdr3_aa: CSARSVVDTGELFF; clone_size: -; v_call: TRBV20-1; d_call: -; j_call: TRBJ2-2
cdr3_nt: TGTGCCAGCAGCTTAGCGAGGACAGCCAAAAACATTCAGTACTTC; cdr3_aa: CASSLARTAKNIQYF; clone_size: few; v_call: TRBV7-2; d_call: -; j_call: TRBJ2-4
cdr3_nt: TGTGCCTGGAGTCGGGACTTAAAAACTGAAGCTTTCTTT; cdr3_aa: CAWSRDLKTEAFF; clone_size: -; v_call: TRBV30; d_call: -; j_call: TRBJ1-1
cdr3_nt: TGCGCCAGCAGCTTGAACTGGGGTCATGAGCAGTTCTTC; cdr3_aa: CASSLNWGHEQFF; clone_size: -; v_call: TRBV5-1; d_call: -; j_call: TRBJ2-1
cdr3_nt: TGCAGTGCTCGGGATCCGAACTCAGTCACAGATACGCAGTATTTT; cdr3_aa: CSARDPNSVTDTQYF; clone_size: many; v_call: TRBV20-1; d_call: -; j_call: TRBJ2-3
cdr3_nt: TGTGCCAGCAGTTACTCGTCGCCAGGAAAGGGATTAGACATTCAGTACTTC; cdr3_aa: CASSYSSPGKGLDIQYF; clone_size: -; v_call: TRBV6-5; d_call: -; j_call: TRBJ2-4
cdr3_nt: TGCGCCAGCAGCCACGGACTCCCGTTTAATGAAAAACTGTTTTTT; cdr3_aa: CASSHGLPFNEKLFF; clone_size: -; v_call: TRBV4-1; d_call: -; j_call: TRBJ1-4
cdr3_nt: TGCAGTGCTAGAGACGGGACTTCGAACACTGAAGCTTTCTTT; cdr3_aa: CSARDGTSNTEAFF; clone_size: few; v_call: TRBV20-1; d_call: -; j_call: TRBJ1-1
cdr3_nt: TGTGCCAGTAGTATGATCACAGGGACCACCGGGGAGCTGTTTTTT; cdr3_aa: CASSMITGTTGELFF; clone_size: few; v_call: TRBV19; d_call: -; j_call: TRBJ2-2
cdr3_nt: TGCGCCAGCAGTTCCGGGGGGGCCGGGGAGACCCAGTACTTC; cdr3_aa: CASSSGGAGETQYF; clone_size: many; v_call: TRBV23-1; d_call: TRBD2; j_call: TRBJ2-5
cdr3_nt: TGTGCCAGCAGGCAGGACAGGACTTACTATGGCTACACCTTC; cdr3_aa: CASRQDRTYYGYTF; clone_size: few; v_call: TRBV6-6; d_call: TRBD1; j_call: TRBJ1-2
cdr3_nt: TGCGCCAGCAGCCCCGAAGGGACCAACTATGGCTACACCTTC; cdr3_aa: CASSPEGTNYGYTF; clone_size: many; v_call: TRBV5-1; d_call: -; j_call: TRBJ1-2
cdr3_nt: TGCAGTGCTAGATCAGGGGGAAGGAACACTGAAGCTTTCTTT; cdr3_aa: CSARSGGRNTEAFF; clone_size: few; v_call: TRBV20-1; d_call: TRBD1; j_call: TRBJ1-1
cdr3_nt: TGTGCCAGCAGCACGACCGGGACTAGCGTAGAGACCCAGTACTTC; cdr3_aa: CASSTTGTSVETQYF; clone_size: few; v_call: TRBV25-1; d_call: TRBD2; j_call: TRBJ2-5
cdr3_nt: TGTGCCAGCACAAAAGGACAGCCCAATCAGCCCCAGCATTTT; cdr3_aa: CASTKGQPNQPQHF; clone_size: -; v_call: TRBV12-3/TRBV12-4; d_call: -; j_call: TRBJ1-5
cdr3_nt: TGTGCCAGCAGTTTACAGGGAGGGGCCGGGGAGCTGTTTTTT; cdr3_aa: CASSLQGGAGELFF; clone_size: many; v_call: TRBV7-2; d_call: -; j_call: TRBJ2-2
cdr3_nt: TGTGCCAGCAGTTACCCGACAGGGACGAGCAATCAGCCCCAGCATTTT; cdr3_aa: CASSYPTGTSNQPQHF; clone_size: -; v_call: TRBV6-6; d_call: TRBD1; j_call: TRBJ1-5
cdr3_nt: TGTGCCAGCAGCTTAACAGGCTCTGGAAACACCATATATTTT; cdr3_aa: CASSLTGSGNTIYF; clone_size: -; v_call: TRBV7-8; d_call: -; j_call: TRBJ1-3
cdr3_nt: TGCGCCAGCAGCCAAGAGCAGGGAACGGGCCTCGGGGAGCTGTTTTTT; cdr3_aa: CASSQEQGTGLGELFF; clone_size: few; v_call: TRBV4-3; d_call: -; j_call: TRBJ2-2
cdr3_nt: TGTGCCAGCAGCCAAGAACTAGCGGGGAGGCTATCCTCTAGCACAGATACGCAGTATTTT; cdr3_aa: CASSQELAGRLSSSTDTQYF; clone_size: many; v_call: TRBV4-2; d_call: TRBD2; j_call: TRBJ2-3